The rows below give T cell receptor beta chains drawn from one sample of a study of OX40 agonist ivuxolimab in advanced cancers. Only in-frame clones appear in the TCRdb table, and some are missing; sequencing was by immunoSEQ multiplex PCR. The table includes 50,000 to 70,000 clones, roughly 83% detected once. The sample consisted of CD4+ or CD8+ T cells sorted from blood, taken in a trial of the OX40 agonist ivuxolimab. Receptors were obtained from an adult with an advanced solid tumor such as melanoma, head and neck, liver or kidney cancer. Both conserved end residues are part of each CDR3. The order of the fields is V gene, J gene, clone size, D gene, CDR3 protein, CDR3 DNA. A D gene is named only where the DNA matches it firmly. The size entry is marked missing in some rows and otherwise reads once, few, many or a size class.

v_call: TRBV5-1; j_call: TRBJ2-5; clone_size: once; d_call: NA; cdr3_aa: CASSLSGGVSLETQYF; cdr3_nt: TGCGCCAGCAGCCTATCTGGGGGCGTCTCGTTGGAGACCCAGTACTTC
v_call: TRBV4-3; j_call: TRBJ2-3; clone_size: NA; d_call: TRBD2; cdr3_aa: CASSQDLGLGASPSSTDTQYF; cdr3_nt: TGCGCCAGCAGCCAAGATCTGGGACTAGGAGCGTCTCCATCTAGCACAGATACGCAGTATTTT
v_call: TRBV9; j_call: TRBJ2-7; clone_size: NA; d_call: NA; cdr3_aa: CASSPGIERREQYF; cdr3_nt: TGTGCCAGCAGCCCAGGGATCGAACGGCGGGAGCAGTACTTC
v_call: TRBV4-1; j_call: TRBJ2-2; clone_size: NA; d_call: TRBD1; cdr3_aa: CASSQHTFGQGAPELFF; cdr3_nt: TGCGCCAGCAGCCAACACACGTTTGGACAGGGCGCTCCGGAGCTGTTTTTT
v_call: TRBV1; j_call: TRBJ1-1; clone_size: NA; d_call: NA; cdr3_aa: CTSGPWTGLKGTEAFF; cdr3_nt: TGCACCAGCGGCCCCTGGACAGGTTTAAAGGGGACTGAAGCTTTCTTT
v_call: TRBV7-3; j_call: TRBJ2-2; clone_size: NA; d_call: NA; cdr3_aa: CASSLTSQGWETGELFF; cdr3_nt: TGTGCCAGCAGCTTAACGTCGCAGGGCTGGGAAACCGGGGAGCTGTTTTTT
v_call: TRBV10-3; j_call: TRBJ1-1; clone_size: NA; d_call: NA; cdr3_aa: CAISEGPGDTEAFF; cdr3_nt: TGTGCCATCAGTGAGGGACCTGGAGACACTGAAGCTTTCTTT
v_call: TRBV18; j_call: TRBJ2-4; clone_size: NA; d_call: TRBD1; cdr3_aa: CASSPNRDRGAPKNIQYF; cdr3_nt: TGTGCCAGCTCACCCAACAGGGACAGGGGGGCACCCAAAAACATTCAGTACTTC
v_call: TRBV28; j_call: TRBJ2-2; clone_size: once; d_call: NA; cdr3_aa: CASGSPNTGELFF; cdr3_nt: TGTGCCAGCGGAAGTCCGAACACCGGGGAGCTGTTTTTT
v_call: TRBV7-9; j_call: TRBJ1-6; clone_size: NA; d_call: NA; cdr3_aa: CASSPLGGFGSPLHF; cdr3_nt: TGTGCCAGCAGCCCACTAGGGGGGTTTGGTTCACCCCTCCACTTT
v_call: TRBV7-8; j_call: TRBJ1-3; clone_size: NA; d_call: NA; cdr3_aa: CASSLPRATGNTIYF; cdr3_nt: TGTGCCAGCAGCTTACCTCGGGCTACTGGAAACACCATATATTTT
v_call: TRBV27; j_call: TRBJ2-7; clone_size: NA; d_call: TRBD2; cdr3_aa: CASRPLLAGASYEQYF; cdr3_nt: TGTGCCAGCAGACCTCTTCTAGCGGGAGCCTCCTACGAGCAGTACTTC
v_call: TRBV28; j_call: TRBJ2-1; clone_size: NA; d_call: TRBD2; cdr3_aa: CASRWDGGVLVNEQFF; cdr3_nt: TGTGCCAGCAGATGGGACGGGGGGGTTTTGGTCAATGAGCAGTTCTTC
v_call: TRBV10-1; j_call: TRBJ2-7; clone_size: NA; d_call: NA; cdr3_aa: CASSIFRDTTYEQYF; cdr3_nt: TGCGCCAGCAGCATATTCCGGGACACCACCTACGAGCAGTACTTC
v_call: TRBV29-1; j_call: TRBJ2-5; clone_size: NA; d_call: NA; cdr3_aa: CSVELYETQYF; cdr3_nt: TGCAGCGTTGAACTCTATGAGACCCAGTACTTC
v_call: TRBV6-5; j_call: TRBJ1-3; clone_size: NA; d_call: NA; cdr3_aa: CASTGGGNTIYF; cdr3_nt: TGTGCCAGCACCGGGGGCGGAAACACCATATATTTT
v_call: TRBV5-4; j_call: TRBJ2-5; clone_size: NA; d_call: NA; cdr3_aa: CASSDGQSIGETQYF; cdr3_nt: TGTGCCAGCAGCGACGGACAGTCTATTGGAGAGACCCAGTACTTC
v_call: TRBV9; j_call: TRBJ2-3; clone_size: once; d_call: NA; cdr3_aa: CASSVGGATTDTQYF; cdr3_nt: TGTGCCAGCAGCGTAGGGGGGGCGACCACAGATACGCAGTATTTT
v_call: TRBV6-1; j_call: TRBJ1-4; clone_size: few; d_call: NA; cdr3_aa: CASRENGEKLFF; cdr3_nt: TGTGCCAGCAGGGAGAATGGTGAAAAACTGTTTTTT
v_call: TRBV5-4; j_call: TRBJ2-7; clone_size: NA; d_call: NA; cdr3_aa: CASSPSWGIENEQYF; cdr3_nt: TGTGCCAGCAGCCCTTCTTGGGGAATAGAAAACGAGCAGTACTTC
v_call: TRBV19; j_call: TRBJ1-4; clone_size: NA; d_call: NA; cdr3_aa: CASNRIRAANEKLFF; cdr3_nt: TGTGCCAGTAATCGGATTCGGGCCGCTAATGAAAAACTGTTTTTT
v_call: TRBV7-2; j_call: TRBJ2-5; clone_size: NA; d_call: TRBD2; cdr3_aa: CASSSSLAGGAETQYF; cdr3_nt: TGTGCCAGCAGCTCATCGCTAGCGGGGGGTGCAGAGACCCAGTACTTC
v_call: TRBV11-3; j_call: TRBJ2-5; clone_size: NA; d_call: TRBD2; cdr3_aa: CASSFGTSGGYQETQYF; cdr3_nt: TGTGCCAGCAGTTTCGGGACTAGCGGGGGGTACCAAGAGACCCAGTACTTC
v_call: TRBV2; j_call: TRBJ2-3; clone_size: NA; d_call: NA; cdr3_aa: CASSGAGDDTQYF; cdr3_nt: TGTGCCAGCTCCGGGGCCGGGGACGATACGCAGTATTTT
v_call: TRBV4-2; j_call: TRBJ2-3; clone_size: NA; d_call: TRBD1; cdr3_aa: CASSQRSGQDTDTQYF; cdr3_nt: TGTGCCAGCAGCCAAAGATCGGGACAGGACACAGATACGCAGTATTTT
v_call: TRBV9; j_call: TRBJ1-1; clone_size: NA; d_call: NA; cdr3_aa: CASSVDGQLNTEAFF; cdr3_nt: TGTGCCAGCAGCGTAGACGGACAGTTGAACACTGAAGCTTTCTTT
v_call: TRBV29-1; j_call: TRBJ2-3; clone_size: NA; d_call: TRBD2; cdr3_aa: CSVGATSIPDTQYF; cdr3_nt: TGCAGCGTTGGGGCGACTAGCATTCCAGATACGCAGTATTTT
v_call: TRBV7-8; j_call: TRBJ2-4; clone_size: NA; d_call: NA; cdr3_aa: CASSLGGGLAKNIQYF; cdr3_nt: TGTGCCAGCAGCTTAGGAGGGGGGTTGGCCAAAAACATTCAGTACTTC
v_call: TRBV5-1; j_call: TRBJ1-6; clone_size: NA; d_call: TRBD1; cdr3_aa: CASSLADRGSGSVSPLHF; cdr3_nt: TGCGCCAGCAGCTTGGCCGACAGGGGTTCAGGCTCGGTATCACCCCTCCACTTT
v_call: TRBV7-3; j_call: TRBJ2-3; clone_size: NA; d_call: NA; cdr3_aa: CASSLQGLTDTQYF; cdr3_nt: TGTGCCAGCAGCCTACAGGGTCTCACAGATACGCAGTATTTT
v_call: TRBV18; j_call: TRBJ2-3; clone_size: NA; d_call: TRBD1; cdr3_aa: CASSKSTGSTDTQYF; cdr3_nt: TGTGCCAGCTCAAAGTCGACAGGGAGCACAGATACGCAGTATTTT
v_call: TRBV4-2; j_call: TRBJ1-2; clone_size: once; d_call: NA; cdr3_aa: CASSQEGVGDYGYTF; cdr3_nt: TGTGCCAGCAGCCAAGAGGGTGTCGGGGACTATGGCTACACCTTC
v_call: TRBV7-2; j_call: TRBJ2-1; clone_size: few; d_call: TRBD2; cdr3_aa: CASSLLAANEQFF; cdr3_nt: TGTGCCAGCAGTCTCCTAGCGGCGAATGAGCAGTTCTTC
v_call: TRBV18; j_call: TRBJ2-5; clone_size: once; d_call: NA; cdr3_aa: CASSPDIDQYF; cdr3_nt: TGTGCCAGCTCACCTGATATAGACCAGTACTTC
v_call: TRBV5-8; j_call: TRBJ1-2; clone_size: NA; d_call: NA; cdr3_aa: CASSPRDIDGYTF; cdr3_nt: TGTGCCAGCAGCCCAAGAGACATAGACGGCTACACCTTC
v_call: TRBV6-6; j_call: TRBJ2-1; clone_size: NA; d_call: NA; cdr3_aa: CASSPGPFNEQFF; cdr3_nt: TGTGCCAGCAGTCCGGGCCCCTTCAATGAGCAGTTCTTC
v_call: TRBV7-9; j_call: TRBJ1-6; clone_size: medium-sized; d_call: NA; cdr3_aa: CASSWAGPGDNSPLHF; cdr3_nt: TGTGCCAGCAGCTGGGCGGGGCCCGGTGATAATTCACCCCTCCACTTT
v_call: TRBV15; j_call: TRBJ1-3; clone_size: NA; d_call: NA; cdr3_aa: CATSRFTGSGNTIYF; cdr3_nt: TGTGCCACCAGCAGATTCACAGGGTCTGGAAACACCATATATTTT
v_call: TRBV6-5; j_call: TRBJ1-2; clone_size: NA; d_call: NA; cdr3_aa: CASSPLVSAAHGYTF; cdr3_nt: TGTGCCAGCAGTCCTCTAGTATCCGCCGCCCATGGCTACACCTTC
v_call: TRBV2; j_call: TRBJ2-5; clone_size: NA; d_call: TRBD2; cdr3_aa: CASRVELARQETQYF; cdr3_nt: TGTGCCAGCAGGGTGGAACTAGCGCGCCAAGAGACCCAGTACTTC
v_call: TRBV11-2; j_call: TRBJ2-5; clone_size: NA; d_call: TRBD1; cdr3_aa: CASSSRGQQETQYF; cdr3_nt: TGTGCCAGCAGCTCCCGGGGACAGCAAGAGACCCAGTACTTC
v_call: TRBV7-2; j_call: TRBJ1-5; clone_size: NA; d_call: NA; cdr3_aa: CASSFGWGAEQPQHF; cdr3_nt: TGTGCCAGCAGCTTTGGGTGGGGGGCAGAACAGCCCCAGCATTTT
v_call: TRBV6-5; j_call: TRBJ2-2; clone_size: NA; d_call: NA; cdr3_aa: CASRTGLFGELFF; cdr3_nt: TGTGCCAGCAGGACAGGTCTCTTCGGGGAGCTGTTTTTT
v_call: TRBV4-3; j_call: TRBJ1-3; clone_size: NA; d_call: NA; cdr3_aa: CASSRDRTGNTIYF; cdr3_nt: TGCGCCAGCAGCAGAGACAGAACTGGAAACACCATATATTTT
v_call: TRBV20-1; j_call: TRBJ2-5; clone_size: NA; d_call: NA; cdr3_aa: CSAPRSAAQYF; cdr3_nt: TGCAGTGCTCCCCGCAGCGCGGCCCAGTACTTC
v_call: TRBV13; j_call: TRBJ2-3; clone_size: NA; d_call: TRBD2; cdr3_aa: CASSFMRGGSDTQYF; cdr3_nt: TGTGCCAGCAGCTTTATGCGGGGGGGGTCGGATACGCAGTATTTT
v_call: TRBV27; j_call: TRBJ2-3; clone_size: NA; d_call: TRBD2; cdr3_aa: CASRRGRMDTQYF; cdr3_nt: TGTGCCAGCAGGCGGGGGAGAATGGATACGCAGTATTTT
v_call: TRBV9; j_call: TRBJ1-3; clone_size: NA; d_call: NA; cdr3_aa: CASSVLAGTFSGNTIYF; cdr3_nt: TGTGCCAGCAGCGTTCTTGCAGGCACTTTCTCTGGAAACACCATATATTTT
v_call: TRBV4-1; j_call: TRBJ1-2; clone_size: NA; d_call: NA; cdr3_aa: CASSQMASGYGYTF; cdr3_nt: TGCGCCAGCAGCCAGATGGCGTCAGGCTATGGCTACACCTTC
v_call: TRBV7-9; j_call: TRBJ2-3; clone_size: NA; d_call: NA; cdr3_aa: CASERDTQYF; cdr3_nt: TGTGCCAGTGAGAGAGATACGCAGTATTTT
v_call: TRBV5-1; j_call: TRBJ2-3; clone_size: NA; d_call: TRBD1; cdr3_aa: CASSSGQEWDTQYF; cdr3_nt: TGCGCCAGCAGCTCGGGACAGGAGTGGGATACGCAGTATTTT